This TCR beta chain was sequenced in a study of T-cell memory formation after mild COVID-19. This clonotype has a handful of counts. What it binds is unknown. Germline CDR1 and CDR2: SQVTM and ANQGSEA. The CDR3 is 14 residues long. Trimming took 4 bases from V and 4 from J; bases not matched to a gene: 6. Broader study findings: Day 15 to 85 contractors were CD4/CD8 balanced; later expanders leaned CD4+. Clones that contracted clustered mainly in CM and EM if CD4+ and in EMRA if CD8+. Pre-infection memory harbored some responding clones, suggesting cross-reactive memory joined.

TCRalpha and TCRbeta libraries used 5'RACE with constant-segment primers and UMIs. TCRdb analysed the 5' RACE reads with MiXCR anew, one entry per CDR3 protein. The sample consists of over 500,000 distinct CDR3 sequences, roughly a sixth of them appearing once. The sequencing input was PBMCs or a T cell subset sorted from them (not recorded which). The sequence derives from an adult woman who had mild COVID-19 (a few samples of this study predate the infection). Cell type and time point are not known. This chain links TRBV29-1 with TRBJ2-3; TRBD1 matches at 9 bases. The CDR3 region has the DNA TGCAGCGTTGTAGGGACAGGGTATCCAGATACGCAGTATTTT. Its protein product is CSVVGTGYPDTQYF.